This T cell receptor (beta chain) was sequenced for a study of blood T cell repertoires in COVID-19 (dated by TCRdb to about 2020). For the wider study: Samples from collaborators originated in the United States, Italy and Spain and spanned both the acute and convalescent phases of COVID-19. The sample metadata nearly always contained a de-identified subject ID, COVID-19 status, age in years and sex. The dataset comprised deeply sampled blood TCRbeta repertoires from subjects exposed to, actively infected with, or recovered from COVID-19. The prospective study material was composed of cDNA or gDNA derived from T cells, B-cell-depleted T cells, or PBMCs. Where available, HLA class I and class II types were taken from metadata supplied by the sample provider and were not determined by assay-based typing. Samples were obtained from the ongoing ImmuneRACE study (first 160 participants) and from over 1,000 subjects provided by 6 global collaborators. The repertoires were released in a freely available public database meant as a resource for research on the immune response to SARS-CoV-2. Broader findings and caveats from the paper: How much clinical and demographic metadata was included differed by source and by participant, and the metadata was provided uncurated.

Reading from cysteine to phenylalanine, the CDR3 counts 13 amino acids. The CDR3 DNA has 39 bases and is translated from base 1. CDR1 and CDR2 (SGHRS, YFSETQ) derive from the germline V gene. Trimming removed 3 bases from V and 10 bases from J, leaving 16 bases between the germline ends. The immunoSEQ Assay, a bias-controlled multiplex PCR, was used to amplify TCRbeta CDR3 regions from genomic DNA. Processing in the source paper ran as follows. Within the assay, amplification of reference gene primers was used to estimate how many nucleated cells each sample contained. Sequence reads were collapsed and filtered to measure the absolute abundance of every unique TCRbeta CDR3 rearrangement. For each sample, productive Simpson clonality was calculated as the square root of Simpson's diversity index across productive rearrangements. The table was pulled from immuneACCESS by TCRdb, which kept in-frame rearrangements only. Such tables lose some clones; where checked, under half of the loss comes from unresolved V genes, and the rest has no known cause. The DNA gave D and trimming, while V, J and clone size come from that table. For this sample there are over 200,000 clones; less than 90% appear just once. Under 2.5% of the sample is taken by the ten largest.

Whole blood was collected in K2EDTA tubes by collaborating institutions according to the institutions' own protocols. For TCRbeta analysis, collaborators shipped samples in one of three forms: frozen whole blood, isolated PBMCs, or DNA extracted from either of those sample types. With regard to this clone: Its cognate antigen has yet to be identified. No much larger clonotype is one base removed from it; base qualities were not supplied.

This clonotype was sampled from a man aged 40-49 years with active or convalescent COVID-19. Sequenced: peripheral blood. The rearranged chain carries TRBV5-1 and TRBJ1-1; the D gene lacks a confident call. The CDR3 region has the sequence CASSSAGGVSAFF. The DNA sequence is given as TGCGCCAGCAGCTCGGCGGGTGGGGTGTCAGCTTTCTTT. This CDR3, with the reference TRBV5-1 and TRBJ1-1 proteins standing in past its ends, gives the full variable domain KAGVTQTPRYLIKTRGQQVTLSCSPISGHRSVSWYQQTPGQGLQFLFEYFSETQRNKGNFPGRFSGRQFSNSRSEMNVSTLELGDSALYLCASSSAGGVSAFFGQGTRLTVV.